This TCR beta chain originates from a study of blood T cell repertoires in COVID-19. Across the whole study: PBMCs, B-cell-depleted T cells, or T cells provided the cDNA or gDNA that made up the material.

Cohort 3 donors were reported recovered after two negative PCRs, clearance, or symptom resolution. The CDR3 has 16 amino acids. Germline V lookup: CDR1 MNHEY, CDR2 SVGAGI. Trimming pared 0 bases from V and 5 bases from J, leaving 16 bases between. Libraries were prepared by immunoSEQ multiplex PCR; TCRdb keeps only in-frame clonotypes and omits some of them. The sample carries about 310,000 clones, approximately 83% recorded once. The chain couples TRBV6-5 to TRBJ1-1; D unclear. The sequenced material came from PBMCs or T cells enriched from blood (not recorded which). The sequence was collected from a man younger than 40 who had recovered from COVID-19. Here the CDR3 reads CASSYSILSTGTEAFF. The CDR3 DNA follows: TGTGCCAGCAGTTACTCGATACTCTCGACGGGGACTGAAGCTTTCTTT.